Shown below are 14 T cell receptor beta chains from a single sample sequenced in a study of blood T cell repertoires in COVID-19. Generated by immunoSEQ multiplex PCR, the TCRdb table keeps only in-frame clones and is missing some. This sample has fewer than 250,000 clones, with 80% to 90% found just once. Sequenced: PBMCs or T cells enriched from blood (not recorded which). The receptors were sampled from a woman between 40 and 50 years old who had been exposed to COVID-19.

This rearrangement joins TRBV15 to TRBJ2-7; the D gene is possibly TRBD1 (5 bases). Germline V gene lookup returns CDR1 LNHNV and CDR2 YYDKDF (reference sequence). The CDR3 has 14 residues. Trimming cost V 9 bases and J 2 bases, with 17 bases left between them. As DNA, the CDR3 is TGTGCCACTCCGGACAACCCCGGCCCCTACGAGCAGTACTTC. Its translation is CATPDNPGPYEQYF.

The rearrangement links TRBV27 to TRBJ1-1; D uncertain. Per germline, CDR1 MNHEY and CDR2 SMNVEV (reference sequence). Trimming removed 5 bases from V and 1 base from J, with 11 bases in between. The CDR3 is 14 residues long. In DNA form, the CDR3 reads TGTGCCAGCAGTATCCGAACAGAGAACACTGAAGCTTTCTTT. Its protein product is CASSIRTENTEAFF.

The chain joins TRBV6-2 or TRBV6-3 to TRBJ2-7; 11 nucleotides agree with TRBD1. This CDR3 comprises 16 residues. Trimming removed 0 bases from V and 3 bases from J; junction bases left unmatched: 4. Germline CDR1 MNHEY, CDR2 SVGEGT. This CDR3 is CASSYSGTGGSYEQYF. As DNA, the CDR3 is TGTGCCAGCAGTTACTCGGGGACAGGGGGAAGCTACGAGCAGTACTTC.

This clone was seen a handful of times. This sample includes further DNA sequences coding for the same CDR3. The chain uses TRBV5-1 and TRBJ2-3; D possibly corresponds to TRBD1 (6 bases). CDR3 length: 15 amino acids. CDR1 and CDR2 from the germline V gene are SGHRS and YFSETQ. V shed 2 bases and J shed 2 bases, with 12 bases lying between them. CDR3 in DNA: TGCGCCAGCAGCTTACAGGGTAGAGACACAGATACGCAGTATTTT. This sequence encodes CASSLQGRDTDTQYF.

This clone has a single count. V is TRBV3-1 (or the pseudogene TRBV3-2) and J is TRBJ2-1; possibly TRBD2 for D (6 bases). This CDR3 is built from 13 residues. The V gene's germline CDR1 is LGHDT and CDR2 YNNKEL (reference sequence). V was trimmed by 6 bases and J by 6 bases, leaving 12 bases between them. In DNA, the CDR3 is TGTGCCAGCAGGCAGACTAGTAGCAATGAGCAGTTCTTC. This sequence encodes CASRQTSSNEQFF.

This chain uses TRBV10-3 with TRBJ1-4, with TRBD1 matching over 7 bases. Germline values: CDR1 ENHRY, CDR2 SYGVKD. This CDR3 is built from 15 residues. Trimming cost V 3 bases and J 7 bases; bases outside gene matches: 8. The CDR3 sequence: CAISDLDRESEKLFF. For the CDR3, the DNA is TGTGCCATCAGTGACCTCGACAGGGAGAGTGAAAAACTGTTTTTT.

The V and J genes are TRBV6-5 and TRBJ1-2; D unclear. V was pared by 2 bases and J by 4 bases, with 14 bases between. Germline V CDR1 and CDR2: MNHEY, SVGAGI. The CDR3 covers 15 residues. In DNA form, the CDR3 reads TGTGCCAGCAGTTACACCGGGGTCTTCAGCTATGGCTACACCTTC. Amino acid sequence: CASSYTGVFSYGYTF.

The V call is TRBV6-1, the J call TRBJ1-5; no clear D gene. The V end was cut by 3 bases, the J end by 2 bases, with 11 bases between. Germline values: CDR1 MNHNS, CDR2 SASEGT. The CDR3 is made up of 15 amino acids. The CDR3 is CASSDLQSGNQPQHF. CDR3 DNA sequence: TGTGCCAGCAGTGACCTACAGTCTGGCAATCAGCCCCAGCATTTT.

The chain employs TRBV5-4 and TRBJ1-6, with D tentatively TRBD1 (6 bases). Per the germline V gene, CDR1 is SGHNT and CDR2 is YYREEE (reference sequence). The CDR3 consists of 15 residues. V was clipped by 6 bases and J by 4 bases, with 14 bases between them. DNA of the CDR3: TGTGCCAGCAAACAACAACAGGGATATAATTCACCCCTCCACTTT. Translating it yields CASKQQQGYNSPLHF.

The chain recombines TRBV6-2 or TRBV6-3 with TRBJ1-1; TRBD1 might be the D (5 bases). From germline, CDR1 is MNHEY and CDR2 SVGEGT. CDR3 length: 13 amino acids. Trimming pared 5 bases from V and 12 bases from J, leaving 19 bases between. This CDR3 reads CASSPGPAAGPFF. CDR3 coding DNA: TGTGCCAGCAGTCCCGGGCCAGCGGCGGGACCTTTCTTT.

This chain links TRBV9 with TRBJ1-2; no firm D call. The CDR3 is 13 residues long. Trimming took 1 base from V and 2 from J, leaving 6 bases between them. Germline-derived CDR1 and CDR2 are SGDLS and YYNGEE. Here the CDR3 reads CASSVNNNYGYTF. As DNA, the CDR3 is TGTGCCAGCAGCGTAAACAACAACTATGGCTACACCTTC.

As DNA, the CDR3 is TGCGCCAGCAGCTTACCCAGGACAGTGAAAAACCCGGTGGGGGGCTACACCTTC. Protein sequence: CASSLPRTVKNPVGGYTF. J is TRBJ1-2 and V is TRBV5-1, with D perhaps TRBD1 (6 bases). Germline V CDR1 and CDR2: SGHRS, YFSETQ. This CDR3 spans 18 amino acids. Trimming pared 2 bases from V and 8 bases from J, leaving 28 bases between.

This sequence joins TRBV2 and TRBJ2-5; TRBD1 agrees at 9 bases. The junction had 4 bases not matched to a gene; V was cut back by 7 bases and J by 1 base. The V gene's germline CDR1 is SNHLY and CDR2 FYNNEI. The CDR3 has 14 residues. The CDR3 nucleotides are TGTGCCAGCACTAGGACAGGGGCCCAAGAGACCCAGTACTTC. It codes for CASTRTGAQETQYF. Full variable domain (rest looked up from reference TRBV2 and TRBJ2-5): EPEVTQTPSHQVTQMGQEVILRCVPISNHLYFYWYRQILGQKVEFLVSFYNNEISEKSEIFDDQFSVERPDGSNFTLKIRSTKLEDSAMYFCASTRTGAQETQYFGPGTRLLVL.

The V call is TRBV19, the J call TRBJ1-5; 7 positions match TRBD1. The CDR3 runs to 14 residues. Germline-derived CDR1 and CDR2 are LNHDA and SQIVND (reference sequence). V trimming: 6 bases; J trimming: 3 bases; junction bases outside the gene matches: 5. The CDR3 DNA follows: TGTGCCAGTAGCCTACAGGGGCTCAATCAGCCCCAGCATTTT. Its protein product is CASSLQGLNQPQHF.